This T cell receptor beta chain was found in a study of T-cell memory formation after mild COVID-19. Study at large: Each donor largely had its own TCR clusters. Study conclusions and caveats: A subset of responding clones appeared in pre-infection memory, suggesting cross-reactive memory joined. CD4+ contracting clones lay mainly in CM and EM, CD8+ ones in EMRA. Day 15 to 85 contracting clones showed balanced CD4/CD8; later expanders leaned CD4+.

TCRdb re-analysed the 5' RACE reads in MiXCR, keeping a single row per CDR3 protein. The sample contains roughly 450,000 distinct CDR3 sequences, approximately 19% of which appear only once. As regards this clonotype: What it recognizes is unknown.

There are 13 residues in the CDR3. Germline CDR1 reads SQVTM; CDR2 reads ANQGSEA. Trimming left V 2 bases short and J 6 bases short, with 13 bases between. Sequencing was done on a sample of PBMCs or a T cell subset sorted from them (not recorded which). The chain combines TRBV29-1 with TRBJ1-1; D remains ambiguous. The TCR originated in a man younger than 35 who had mild COVID-19 (a few samples of this study predate the infection). Cell type and time point are not known. The DNA for the CDR3 is TGCAGCGTTGAAAGTCCAGAGCTATCTGAAGCTTTCTTT. Translating gives CSVESPELSEAFF.